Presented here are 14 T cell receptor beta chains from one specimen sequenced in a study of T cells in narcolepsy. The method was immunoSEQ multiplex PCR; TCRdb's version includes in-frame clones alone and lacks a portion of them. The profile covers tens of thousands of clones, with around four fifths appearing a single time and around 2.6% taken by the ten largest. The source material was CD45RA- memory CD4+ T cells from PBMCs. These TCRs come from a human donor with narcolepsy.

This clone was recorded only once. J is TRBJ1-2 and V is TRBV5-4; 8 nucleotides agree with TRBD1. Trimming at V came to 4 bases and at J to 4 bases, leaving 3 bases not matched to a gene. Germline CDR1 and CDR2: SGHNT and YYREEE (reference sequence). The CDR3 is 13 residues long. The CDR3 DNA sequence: TGTGCCAGCAGCAGGACAGGGACCTATGGCTACACCTTC. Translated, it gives CASSRTGTYGYTF.

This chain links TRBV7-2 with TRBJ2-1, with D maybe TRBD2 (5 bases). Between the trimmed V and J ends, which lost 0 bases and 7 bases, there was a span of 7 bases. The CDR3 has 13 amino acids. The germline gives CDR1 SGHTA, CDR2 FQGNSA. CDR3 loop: CASSLAGVNEQFF. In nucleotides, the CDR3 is TGTGCCAGCAGCTTAGCGGGAGTGAATGAGCAGTTCTTC.

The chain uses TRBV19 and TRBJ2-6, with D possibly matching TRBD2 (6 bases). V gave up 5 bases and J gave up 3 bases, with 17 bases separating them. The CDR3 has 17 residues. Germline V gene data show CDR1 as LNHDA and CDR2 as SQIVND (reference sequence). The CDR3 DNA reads TGTGCCAGTAGTGGGACCCCGGGGGTAGGTGGGGCCAACGTCCTGACTTTC. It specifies CASSGTPGVGGANVLTF. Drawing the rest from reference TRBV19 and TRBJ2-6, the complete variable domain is DGGITQSPKYLFRKEGQNVTLSCEQNLNHDAMYWYRQDPGQGLRLIYYSQIVNDFQKGDIAEGYSVSREKKESFPLTVTSAQKNPTAFYLCASSGTPGVGGANVLTFGAGSRLTVL.

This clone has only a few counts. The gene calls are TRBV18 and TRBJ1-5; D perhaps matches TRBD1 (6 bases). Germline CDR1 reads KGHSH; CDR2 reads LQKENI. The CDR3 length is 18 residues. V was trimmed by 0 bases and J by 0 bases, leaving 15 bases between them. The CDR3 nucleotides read TGTGCCAGCTCACCACCTGGATCAGGGGCCCTTAGCAATCAGCCCCAGCATTTT. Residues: CASSPPGSGALSNQPQHF.

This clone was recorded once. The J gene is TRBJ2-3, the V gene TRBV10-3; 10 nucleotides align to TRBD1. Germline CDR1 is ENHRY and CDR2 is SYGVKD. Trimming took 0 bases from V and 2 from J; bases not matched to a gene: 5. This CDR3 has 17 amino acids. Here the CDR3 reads CAISESQGQGFTDTQYF. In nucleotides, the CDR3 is TGTGCCATCAGTGAGTCACAGGGACAGGGGTTCACAGATACGCAGTATTTT.

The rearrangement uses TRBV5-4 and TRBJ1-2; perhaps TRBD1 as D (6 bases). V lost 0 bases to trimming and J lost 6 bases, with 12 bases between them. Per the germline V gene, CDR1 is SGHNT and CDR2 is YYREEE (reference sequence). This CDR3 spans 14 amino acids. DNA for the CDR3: TGTGCCAGCAGCTTGGGTGCAGGGGATGATGGCTACACCTTC. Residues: CASSLGAGDDGYTF.

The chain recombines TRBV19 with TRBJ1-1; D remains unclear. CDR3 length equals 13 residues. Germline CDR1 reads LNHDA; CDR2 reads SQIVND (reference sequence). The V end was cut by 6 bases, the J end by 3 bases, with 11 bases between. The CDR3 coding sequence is TGTGCCAGTAGGAAATATTTGGACACTGAAGCTTTCTTT. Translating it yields CASRKYLDTEAFF. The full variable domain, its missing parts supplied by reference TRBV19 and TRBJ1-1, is DGGITQSPKYLFRKEGQNVTLSCEQNLNHDAMYWYRQDPGQGLRLIYYSQIVNDFQKGDIAEGYSVSREKKESFPLTVTSAQKNPTAFYLCASRKYLDTEAFFGQGTRLTVV.

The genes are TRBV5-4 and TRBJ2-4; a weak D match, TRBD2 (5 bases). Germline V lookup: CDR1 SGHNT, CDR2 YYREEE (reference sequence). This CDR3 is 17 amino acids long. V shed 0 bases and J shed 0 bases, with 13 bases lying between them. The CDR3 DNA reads TGTGCCAGCAGCTTGGAAGGTAGCGACCTAGCCAAAAACATTCAGTACTTC. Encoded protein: CASSLEGSDLAKNIQYF.

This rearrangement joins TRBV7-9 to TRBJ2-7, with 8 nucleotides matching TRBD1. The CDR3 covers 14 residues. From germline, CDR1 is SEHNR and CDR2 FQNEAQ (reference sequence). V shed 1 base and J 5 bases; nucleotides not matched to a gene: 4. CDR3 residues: CASSLGTGFNEQYF. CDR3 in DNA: TGTGCCAGCAGCTTAGGGACAGGGTTCAACGAGCAGTACTTC.

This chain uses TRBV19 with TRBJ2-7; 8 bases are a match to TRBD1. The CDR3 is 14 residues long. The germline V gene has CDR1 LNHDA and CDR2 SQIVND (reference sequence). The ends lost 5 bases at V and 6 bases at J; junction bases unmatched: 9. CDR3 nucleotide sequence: TGTGCCAGTAGTCCCAGGACAGGGATTATCGAGCAGTACTTC. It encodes CASSPRTGIIEQYF.

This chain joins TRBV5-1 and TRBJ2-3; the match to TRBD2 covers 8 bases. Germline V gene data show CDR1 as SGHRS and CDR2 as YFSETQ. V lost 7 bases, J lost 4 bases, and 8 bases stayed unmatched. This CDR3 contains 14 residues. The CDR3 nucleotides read TGCGCCAGCTTGAGCGGGGGAGGCTCAGATACGCAGTATTTT. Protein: CASLSGGGSDTQYF.

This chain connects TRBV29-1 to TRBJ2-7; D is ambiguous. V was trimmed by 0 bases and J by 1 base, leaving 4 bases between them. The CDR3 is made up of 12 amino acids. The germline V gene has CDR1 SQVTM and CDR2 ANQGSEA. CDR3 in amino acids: CSVEDDSYEQYF. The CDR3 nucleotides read TGCAGCGTTGAAGACGATTCCTACGAGCAGTACTTC.

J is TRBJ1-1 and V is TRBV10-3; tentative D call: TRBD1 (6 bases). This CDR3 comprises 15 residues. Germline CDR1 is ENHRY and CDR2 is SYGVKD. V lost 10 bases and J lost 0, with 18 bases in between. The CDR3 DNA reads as TGTGCCACCTTTGAAGGGACACCGATGAACACTGAAGCTTTCTTT. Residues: CATFEGTPMNTEAFF.

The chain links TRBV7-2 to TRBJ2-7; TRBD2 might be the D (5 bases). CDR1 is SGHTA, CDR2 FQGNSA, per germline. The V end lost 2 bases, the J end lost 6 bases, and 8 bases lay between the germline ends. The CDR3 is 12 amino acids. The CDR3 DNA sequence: TGTGCCAGCAGCTTAACTAGGGTCGAGCAGTACTTC. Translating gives CASSLTRVEQYF.